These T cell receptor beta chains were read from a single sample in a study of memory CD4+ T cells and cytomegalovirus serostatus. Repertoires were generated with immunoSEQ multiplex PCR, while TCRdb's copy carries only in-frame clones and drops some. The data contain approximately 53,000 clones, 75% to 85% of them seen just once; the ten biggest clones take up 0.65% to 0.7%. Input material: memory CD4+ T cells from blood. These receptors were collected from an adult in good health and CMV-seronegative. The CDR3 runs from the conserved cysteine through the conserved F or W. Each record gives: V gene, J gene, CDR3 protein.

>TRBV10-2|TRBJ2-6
CASSEFGSSGANVLTF
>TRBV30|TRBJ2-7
CAWTRQDSYEQYF
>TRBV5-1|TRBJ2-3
CASRRGGQPLDTQYF
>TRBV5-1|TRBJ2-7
CASSPLSGTGSWEQYF
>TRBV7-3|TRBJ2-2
CASSPTGTNTGELFF
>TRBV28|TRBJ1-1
CASSEGGRTNTEAFF
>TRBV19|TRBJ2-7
CASSIKGYEQYF
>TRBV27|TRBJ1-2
CASSLDRAYGYTF
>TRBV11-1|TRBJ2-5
CASSRGPQETQYF
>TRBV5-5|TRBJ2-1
CASSRLFRDRVSTYNEQFF
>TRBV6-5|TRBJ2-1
CASRFSGEQFF
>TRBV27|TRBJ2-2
CASSLENTGELFF
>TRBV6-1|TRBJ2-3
CASSIAASTDTQYF
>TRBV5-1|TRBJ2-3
CASTGPYEAGHTDTQYF
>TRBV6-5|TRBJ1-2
CASSLQANYGYTF